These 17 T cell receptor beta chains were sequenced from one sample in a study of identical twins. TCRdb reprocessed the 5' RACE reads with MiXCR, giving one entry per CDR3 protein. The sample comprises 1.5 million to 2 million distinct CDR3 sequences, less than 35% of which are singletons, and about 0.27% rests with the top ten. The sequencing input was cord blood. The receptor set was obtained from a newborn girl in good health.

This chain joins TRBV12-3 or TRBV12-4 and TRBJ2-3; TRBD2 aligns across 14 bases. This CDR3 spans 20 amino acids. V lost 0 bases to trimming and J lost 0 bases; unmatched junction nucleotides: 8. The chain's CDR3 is CASSLARGLAGAYSTDTQYF. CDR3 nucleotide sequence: TGTGCCAGCAGTTTAGCGCGGGGACTAGCGGGAGCGTATAGCACAGATACGCAGTATTTT.

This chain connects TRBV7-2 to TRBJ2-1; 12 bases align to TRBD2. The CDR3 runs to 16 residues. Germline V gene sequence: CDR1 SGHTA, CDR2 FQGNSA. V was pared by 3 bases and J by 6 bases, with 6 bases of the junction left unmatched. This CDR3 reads CASSFKLAGGRNEQFF. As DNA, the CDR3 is TGTGCCAGCAGCTTCAAACTAGCGGGAGGCCGCAATGAGCAGTTCTTC.

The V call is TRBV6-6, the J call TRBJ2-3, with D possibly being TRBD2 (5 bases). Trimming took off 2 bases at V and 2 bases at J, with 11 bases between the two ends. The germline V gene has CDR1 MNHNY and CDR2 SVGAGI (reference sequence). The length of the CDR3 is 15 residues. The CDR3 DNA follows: TGTGCCAGCAGTTACGGGAGATGGTACACAGATACGCAGTATTTT. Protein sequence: CASSYGRWYTDTQYF.

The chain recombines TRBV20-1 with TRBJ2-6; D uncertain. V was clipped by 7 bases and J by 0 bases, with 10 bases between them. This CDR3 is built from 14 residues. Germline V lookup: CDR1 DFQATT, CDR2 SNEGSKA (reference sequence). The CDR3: CSVMPRSGANVLTF. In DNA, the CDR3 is TGCAGTGTAATGCCCCGCTCTGGGGCCAACGTCCTGACTTTC.

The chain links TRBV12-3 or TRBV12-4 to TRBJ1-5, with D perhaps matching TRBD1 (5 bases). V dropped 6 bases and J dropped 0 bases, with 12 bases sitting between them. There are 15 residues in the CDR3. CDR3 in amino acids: CASSTSDSSNQPQHF. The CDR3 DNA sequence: TGTGCCAGCAGCACCTCAGACAGTAGCAATCAGCCCCAGCATTTT.

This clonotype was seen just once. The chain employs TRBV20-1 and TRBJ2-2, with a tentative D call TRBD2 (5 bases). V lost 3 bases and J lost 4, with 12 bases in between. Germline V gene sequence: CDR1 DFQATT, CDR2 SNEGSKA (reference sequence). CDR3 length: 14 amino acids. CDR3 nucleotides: TGCAGTGCTAGGGGGAGCATCCCCACCGGGGAGCTGTTTTTT. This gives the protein CSARGSIPTGELFF.

The CDR3: CASSEDYRGLAGATQYF. CDR3 DNA: TGTGCCAGCAGTGAAGACTACAGGGGACTAGCGGGAGCTACGCAGTATTTT. The V and J genes are TRBV6-1 and TRBJ2-3; 14 bases are a match to TRBD2. V lost 1 base and J lost 8; bases outside the gene matches: 8. This CDR3 is built from 17 residues. Looked up from germline, CDR1 is MNHNS and CDR2 is SASEGT.

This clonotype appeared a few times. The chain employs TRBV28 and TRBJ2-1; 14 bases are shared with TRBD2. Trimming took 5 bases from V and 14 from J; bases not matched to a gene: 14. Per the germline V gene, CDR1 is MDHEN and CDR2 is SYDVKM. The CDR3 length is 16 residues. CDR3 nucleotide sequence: TGTGCCAGCAGTAGACTAGCGGGACTAGCGGGAGAACGGAAGTTCTTC. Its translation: CASSRLAGLAGERKFF. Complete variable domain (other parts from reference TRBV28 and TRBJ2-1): DVKVTQSSRYLVKRTGEKVFLECVQDMDHENMFWYRQDPGLGLRLIYFSYDVKMKEKGDIPEGYSVSREKKERFSLILESASTNQTSMYLCASSRLAGLAGERKFFGPGTRLTVL.

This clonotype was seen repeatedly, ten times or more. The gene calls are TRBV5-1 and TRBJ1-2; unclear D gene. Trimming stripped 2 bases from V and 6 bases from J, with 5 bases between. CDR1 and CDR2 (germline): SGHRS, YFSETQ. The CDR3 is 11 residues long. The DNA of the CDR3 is TGCGCCAGCAGCTTCGGAGATGGCTACACCTTC. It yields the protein CASSFGDGYTF.

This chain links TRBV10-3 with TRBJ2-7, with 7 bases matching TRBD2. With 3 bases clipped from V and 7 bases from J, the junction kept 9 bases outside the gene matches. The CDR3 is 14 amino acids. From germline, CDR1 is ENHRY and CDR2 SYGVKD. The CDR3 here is CAISEGRDTDEQYF. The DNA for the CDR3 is TGTGCCATCAGTGAAGGGAGGGATACCGATGAGCAGTACTTC.

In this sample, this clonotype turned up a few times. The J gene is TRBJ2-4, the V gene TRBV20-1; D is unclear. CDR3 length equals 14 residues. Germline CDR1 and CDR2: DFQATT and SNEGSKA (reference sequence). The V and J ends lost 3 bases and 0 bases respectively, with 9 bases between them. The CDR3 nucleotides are TGCAGTGCTAGCACCTCCCCAGCCAAAAACATTCAGTACTTC. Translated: CSASTSPAKNIQYF.

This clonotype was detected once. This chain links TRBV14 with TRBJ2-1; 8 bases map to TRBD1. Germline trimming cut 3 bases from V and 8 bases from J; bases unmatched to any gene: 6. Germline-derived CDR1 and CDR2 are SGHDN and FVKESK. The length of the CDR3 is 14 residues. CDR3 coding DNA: TGTGCCAGCAGCCAGCTCCGGACAGGGTATGAGCAGTTCTTC. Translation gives CASSQLRTGYEQFF.

The CDR3 nucleotides read TGTGCCAGCAGTGAAGACAGTACCGCTTTCTTT. It specifies CASSEDSTAFF. The V and J genes are TRBV6-1 and TRBJ1-1; D ambiguous. The germline V and J ends were trimmed by 1 base and 11 bases, with 8 bases remaining between them. Germline V lookup: CDR1 MNHNS, CDR2 SASEGT. The CDR3 spans 11 residues.

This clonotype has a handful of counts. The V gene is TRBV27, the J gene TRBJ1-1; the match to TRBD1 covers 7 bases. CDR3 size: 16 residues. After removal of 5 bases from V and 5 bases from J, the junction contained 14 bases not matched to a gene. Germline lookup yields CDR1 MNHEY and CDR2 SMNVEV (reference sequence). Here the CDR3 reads CASSTGVMRQRTEAFF. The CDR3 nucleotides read TGTGCCAGCAGTACAGGGGTTATGAGGCAGAGGACTGAAGCTTTCTTT.

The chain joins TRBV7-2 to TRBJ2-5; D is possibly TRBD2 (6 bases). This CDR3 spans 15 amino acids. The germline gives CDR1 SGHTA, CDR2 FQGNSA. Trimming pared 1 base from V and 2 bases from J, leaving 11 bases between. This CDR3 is CASSLVSSAQETQYF. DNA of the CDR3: TGTGCCAGCAGCTTAGTATCTAGCGCGCAAGAGACCCAGTACTTC.

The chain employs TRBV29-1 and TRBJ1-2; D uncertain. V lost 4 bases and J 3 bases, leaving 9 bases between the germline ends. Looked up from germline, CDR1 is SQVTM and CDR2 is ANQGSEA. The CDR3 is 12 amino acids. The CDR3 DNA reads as TGCAGCGTTGGCACGCCGGACTATGGCTACACCTTC. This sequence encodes CSVGTPDYGYTF.

The DNA of the CDR3 is TGTGCCAGCAGTGAACTCGGTGGGGCGGGAATCGAGTATTTT. Protein sequence: CASSELGGAGIEYF. The genes are TRBV2 and TRBJ2-3; tentative D call: TRBD2 (6 bases). This CDR3 contains 14 residues. V lost 2 bases to trimming and J lost 13 bases, with 19 bases between them. CDR1 is SNHLY, CDR2 FYNNEI, per germline.